Reported below is one T cell receptor (beta chain). The data were obtained in a study of blood T cell repertoires in COVID-19. About the study: Whether acute or convalescent, the COVID-19 samples came from the United States, Italy and Spain. Nucleic acid was either cDNA or gDNA, and it came from T cells, B-cell-depleted T cells, or PBMCs.

In the authors' methods: Estimation of nucleated cell counts was performed using reference gene primer amplification. Using immunoSEQ multiplex PCR, the repertoire was profiled, and TCRdb retains in-frame clones only, with some absent. D and trimming were read from the DNA, whereas the V and J calls and clone size are those reported in that table. The table records some 100,000 clones, around 88% of them present only once. The germline V and J ends were trimmed by 0 bases and 4 bases, with 9 bases remaining between them. This CDR3 has 14 amino acids. Germline V gene sequence: CDR1 MNHNS, CDR2 SASEGT.

The clonotype was recovered from a woman in her 70s with acute or convalescent COVID-19. The sample comprised peripheral blood. The chain uses TRBV6-1 and TRBJ1-2, with D hard to call. The CDR3 loop reads CASSEASPVYGYTF. CDR3 sequence (DNA): TGTGCCAGCAGTGAAGCGTCCCCGGTCTATGGCTACACCTTC.